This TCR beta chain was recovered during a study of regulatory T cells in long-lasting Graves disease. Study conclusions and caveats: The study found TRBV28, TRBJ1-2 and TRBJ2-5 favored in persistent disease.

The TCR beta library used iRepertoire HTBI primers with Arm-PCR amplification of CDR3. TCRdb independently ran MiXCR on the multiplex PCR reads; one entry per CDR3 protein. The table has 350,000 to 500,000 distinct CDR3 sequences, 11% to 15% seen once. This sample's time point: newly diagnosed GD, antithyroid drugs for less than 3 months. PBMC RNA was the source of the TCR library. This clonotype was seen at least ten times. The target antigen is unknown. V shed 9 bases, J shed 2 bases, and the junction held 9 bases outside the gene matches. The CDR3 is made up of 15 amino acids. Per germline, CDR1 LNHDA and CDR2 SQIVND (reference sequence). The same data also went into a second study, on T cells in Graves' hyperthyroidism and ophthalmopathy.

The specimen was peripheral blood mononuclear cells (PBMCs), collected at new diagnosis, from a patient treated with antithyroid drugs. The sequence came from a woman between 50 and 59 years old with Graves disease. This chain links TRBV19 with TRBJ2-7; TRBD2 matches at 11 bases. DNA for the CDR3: TGTGCCAGCAGCATTGGGACTAGCGGAACCTACGAGCAGTACTTC. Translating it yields CASSIGTSGTYEQYF.